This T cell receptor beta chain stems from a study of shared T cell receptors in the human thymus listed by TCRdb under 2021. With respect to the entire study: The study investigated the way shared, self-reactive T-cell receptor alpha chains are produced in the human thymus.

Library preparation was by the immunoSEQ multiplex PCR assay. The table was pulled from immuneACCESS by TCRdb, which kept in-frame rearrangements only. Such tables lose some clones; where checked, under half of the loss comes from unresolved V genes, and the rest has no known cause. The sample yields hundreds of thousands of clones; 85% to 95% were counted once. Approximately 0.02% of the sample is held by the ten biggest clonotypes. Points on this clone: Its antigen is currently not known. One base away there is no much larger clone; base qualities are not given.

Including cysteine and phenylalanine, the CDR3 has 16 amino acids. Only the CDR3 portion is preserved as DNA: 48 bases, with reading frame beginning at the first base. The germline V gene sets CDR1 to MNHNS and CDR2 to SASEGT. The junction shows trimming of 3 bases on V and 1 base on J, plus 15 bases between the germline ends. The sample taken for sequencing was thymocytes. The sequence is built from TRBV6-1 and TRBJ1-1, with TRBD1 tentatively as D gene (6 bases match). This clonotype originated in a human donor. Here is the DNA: TGTGCCAGCAGTGACGATGGGGGGCAGGAGAACACTGAAGCTTTCTTT. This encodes CASSDDGGQENTEAFF.